These 27 T cell receptor beta chains were all obtained from the same sample, sequenced in a study of blood T cell repertoires in COVID-19. The assay was immunoSEQ multiplex PCR, and TCRdb's table has in-frame clones only and misses some. The table has tens of thousands of clones, 88% seen once; the top ten hold about 4.6%. Input material: peripheral blood. All receptors come from a human donor in a cohort sampled during active COVID-19.

This sequence joins TRBV7-2 and TRBJ2-5, with D perhaps TRBD2 (6 bases). The CDR3 consists of 16 residues. Germline CDR1 reads SGHTA; CDR2 reads FQGNSA. Trimming pared 1 base from V and 7 bases from J, leaving 19 bases between. DNA for the CDR3: TGTGCCAGCAGCTTAGGAGGGACGGCGGCCGGGGGGACCCAGTACTTC. Its translation is CASSLGGTAAGGTQYF.

The chain uses TRBV6-1 and TRBJ1-1, with 8 bases aligning to TRBD1. V lost 3 bases, J lost 1 base, and 4 bases stayed unmatched. Germline assignment: CDR1 MNHNS and CDR2 SASEGT. There are 15 residues in the CDR3. The CDR3 bases are TGTGCCAGCAGTGACCGGGGGACAGGGAACACTGAAGCTTTCTTT. It translates to CASSDRGTGNTEAFF.

This chain joins TRBV7-3 and TRBJ2-1; 9 bases are a match to TRBD2. The CDR3 spans 14 residues. V lost 3 bases to trimming and J lost 4 bases; unmatched junction nucleotides: 1. The germline CDR1 and CDR2 sequences are SGHTA and FQGTGA. The CDR3 loop reads CASSFAGGYNEQFF. The CDR3 DNA is TGTGCCAGCAGCTTCGCGGGGGGGTACAATGAGCAGTTCTTC.

The chain uses TRBV7-6 and TRBJ1-3; 10 bases are shared with TRBD1. CDR3 length: 17 amino acids. J gave up 3 bases and V 5 bases, and 10 bases lay outside the gene matches. Germline V CDR1 and CDR2: SGHVS, FNYEAQ. The DNA for the CDR3 is TGTGCCAGCAGCCCTTTAGTTCGGGACAGGGGTGGAAACACCATATATTTT. Its protein product is CASSPLVRDRGGNTIYF.

The J gene is TRBJ2-7, the V gene TRBV5-6; weak D call: TRBD1 (5 bases). The CDR3 runs 11 residues. Germline assignment: CDR1 SGHDT and CDR2 YYEEEE. Trimming removed 4 bases at V and 7 bases at J, with 9 bases between. The DNA for the CDR3 is TGTGCCAGCAGCATCGGACAAGAGCAGTACTTC. Translation gives CASSIGQEQYF.

The J gene is TRBJ1-4, the V gene TRBV19; weak D call: TRBD1 (5 bases). The CDR3 runs 13 residues. CDR1 is LNHDA and CDR2 is SQIVND in the germline V gene (reference sequence). V lost 6 bases and J lost 5, with 10 bases in between. The CDR3 protein is CASSPRANEKLFF. The CDR3 DNA reads as TGTGCCAGTAGCCCCAGGGCCAATGAAAAACTGTTTTTT.

The CDR3 sequence is CASSLADATYEQYF. CDR3 nucleotides: TGTGCCAGCAGCTTGGCGGATGCTACCTACGAGCAGTACTTC. The genes are TRBV7-8 and TRBJ2-7; the D is unclear. Germline-derived CDR1 and CDR2 are SGHVS and FQNEAQ. Trimming removed 3 bases at V and 2 bases at J, with 11 bases between. There are 14 residues in the CDR3.

CDR3 in DNA: TGTGCCAGCAGCCAAGGGCGTCGCGGAAATGAGCAGTTCTTC. This gives the protein CASSQGRRGNEQFF. This chain joins TRBV3-1 (or the pseudogene TRBV3-2) and TRBJ2-1; unclear D gene. Germline V lookup: CDR1 LGHDT, CDR2 YNNKEL (reference sequence). V dropped 1 base and J dropped 7 bases, with 11 bases sitting between them. CDR3 length: 14 residues.

This chain links TRBV28 with TRBJ2-7; 8 nucleotides match TRBD2. V trimming: 5 bases; J trimming: 1 base; junction bases outside the gene matches: 7. The CDR3 is 15 amino acids. CDR1 is MDHEN and CDR2 is SYDVKM in the germline V gene. The CDR3 here is CASSTVAGSSYEQYF. CDR3 in DNA: TGTGCCAGCAGTACCGTAGCGGGGTCGTCCTACGAGCAGTACTTC.

This clone was picked up one time. This rearrangement joins TRBV9 to TRBJ2-5, with 8 bases matching TRBD2. This CDR3 comprises 16 residues. The V and J ends lost 3 bases and 5 bases, in that order; junction bases with no gene match: 12. Germline CDR1 and CDR2: SGDLS and YYNGEE. CDR3 protein: CASSAATAGGLETQYF. The DNA of the CDR3 is TGTGCCAGCAGCGCCGCGACTGCGGGGGGCCTCGAGACCCAGTACTTC.

In its sample, this clone was seen a few times. This rearrangement joins TRBV19 to TRBJ1-1; no firm D call. The CDR3 is 14 amino acids. Germline V gives CDR1 LNHDA, CDR2 SQIVND (reference sequence). The ends were cut back, 0 bases at V and 7 bases at J, with 12 bases in the middle. The CDR3, as DNA: TGTGCCAGTAGTATAGATTGGCGGGGATATGAAGCTTTCTTT. Translation: CASSIDWRGYEAFF.

The chain combines TRBV7-9 with TRBJ2-1; 11 positions match TRBD2. The J segment lost 4 bases and the V segment lost 7 bases, leaving 12 bases of the junction unmatched. The CDR3 extends over 17 amino acids. Germline V gives CDR1 SEHNR, CDR2 FQNEAQ (reference sequence). CDR3: CASNLLAGAAKYNEQFF. CDR3 nucleotide sequence: TGTGCCAGCAACCTACTAGCGGGGGCCGCAAAATACAATGAGCAGTTCTTC.

This clone is categorized as medium-sized. The chain combines TRBV10-1 with TRBJ1-5; D gene unclear. V was trimmed by 3 bases and J by 0 bases, leaving 3 bases between them. The length of the CDR3 is 13 residues. Germline loops: CDR1 WNHNN, CDR2 SYGVQD (reference sequence). The chain's CDR3 is CASSDYSNQPQHF. The CDR3 coding sequence is TGCGCCAGCAGTGATTATAGCAATCAGCCCCAGCATTTT.

The chain combines TRBV28 with TRBJ1-5; 9 positions agree with TRBD1. Looked up from germline, CDR1 is MDHEN and CDR2 is SYDVKM. Unmatched junction bases numbered 15, after V lost 7 bases and J lost 2 bases. This CDR3 spans 18 amino acids. The CDR3 loop is CASIPSLGQGIGNQPQHF. Written as DNA, the CDR3 is TGTGCCAGCATCCCGAGTCTGGGACAGGGTATCGGCAATCAGCCCCAGCATTTT.

This clone has just one count. The V call is TRBV9, the J call TRBJ1-3; TRBD1 matches 8 bases. V dropped 3 bases and J dropped 2; count of bases not matched to a gene: 13. Per germline, CDR1 SGDLS and CDR2 YYNGEE. The CDR3 runs to 18 residues. The CDR3 spells CASSGGDRGNPAGNTIYF. CDR3 bases: TGTGCCAGCAGCGGGGGAGACAGGGGAAACCCCGCTGGAAACACCATATATTTT.

The V call is TRBV7-2, the J call TRBJ2-1; TRBD2 matches at 13 bases. CDR3 size: 15 residues. CDR1 and CDR2 from the germline V gene are SGHTA and FQGNSA. Unmatched junction bases numbered 3, after V lost 1 base and J lost 9 bases. Here the CDR3 DNA reads TGTGCCAGCAGCTTAGGACTAGCGGGGGGAGGTGAGCAGTTCTTC. The encoded protein is CASSLGLAGGGEQFF. Full variable domain (outside the CDR3, taken from reference TRBV7-2 and TRBJ2-1): GAGVSQSPSNKVTEKGKDVELRCDPISGHTALYWYRQSLGQGLEFLIYFQGNSAPDKSGLPSDRFSAERTGGSVSTLTIQRTQQEDSAVYLCASSLGLAGGGEQFFGPGTRLTVL.

The V call is TRBV5-4, the J call TRBJ2-7; TRBD1 aligns across 7 bases. CDR3 length equals 16 residues. V gave up 4 bases and J gave up 3 bases; unmatched junction bases: 13. Germline V gene lookup returns CDR1 SGHNT and CDR2 YYREEE (reference sequence). The DNA for the CDR3 is TGTGCCAGCAGCGAGACCCGACAGGGAACGATCTACGAGCAGTACTTC. Its translation is CASSETRQGTIYEQYF.

The V call is TRBV5-6, the J call TRBJ1-4, with unresolved D. Germline V gives CDR1 SGHDT, CDR2 YYEEEE. V dropped 0 bases and J dropped 4 bases, with 7 bases sitting between them. There are 14 residues in the CDR3. The CDR3 spells CASSLDSINEKLFF. The DNA for the CDR3 is TGTGCCAGCAGCTTGGACAGCATTAATGAAAAACTGTTTTTT.

The chain joins TRBV11-2 to TRBJ2-1; possibly TRBD2 for D (5 bases). V shed 5 bases and J shed 6 bases, with 14 bases lying between them. The CDR3 extends over 14 amino acids. The germline gives CDR1 SGHAT, CDR2 FQNNGV. The CDR3 here is CASSTRTLSNEQFF. The CDR3, as DNA: TGTGCCAGCAGCACACGGACTCTTTCCAATGAGCAGTTCTTC.

The rearrangement uses TRBV7-2 and TRBJ2-7; D possibly corresponds to TRBD1 (5 bases). V was clipped by 1 base and J by 4 bases, with 17 bases between them. The CDR3 contains 16 residues. Germline CDR1 and CDR2: SGHTA and FQGNSA. The CDR3 region has the DNA TGTGCCAGCAGCTTAGGATTTCCAGGGAATGGATACGAGCAGTACTTC. This translates into CASSLGFPGNGYEQYF.

This chain joins TRBV15 and TRBJ1-4; 8 nucleotides agree with TRBD1. The trim removed 4 bases at V and 5 bases at J, leaving 3 bases unmatched. Per germline, CDR1 LNHNV and CDR2 YYDKDF (reference sequence). This CDR3 has 14 amino acids. The CDR3 DNA reads as TGTGCCACCAGCACTAGGACAGGGAATGAAAAACTGTTTTTT. Protein sequence: CATSTRTGNEKLFF.

The rearrangement links TRBV15 to TRBJ1-1; D gene ambiguous. In germline, CDR1 is LNHNV, CDR2 YYDKDF (reference sequence). Trimming took 3 bases from V and 1 from J, leaving 6 bases between them. CDR3 length: 13 amino acids. The CDR3 spells CATSSTPNTEAFF. The CDR3 coding sequence is TGTGCCACCAGCAGTACACCGAACACTGAAGCTTTCTTT.

This sequence joins TRBV25-1 and TRBJ2-1, with 7 positions matching TRBD1. CDR3 size: 16 residues. J was trimmed by 10 bases and V by 1 base; bases with no gene match: 13. In germline, CDR1 is MGHDK, CDR2 SYGVNS. CDR3 DNA: TGTGCCAGCAGTGAATCCCCGGGACAGCGACTTGGGGAGCAGTTCTTC. Amino acid sequence: CASSESPGQRLGEQFF.

The chain has TRBV12-1 and TRBJ2-2; the D call TRBD1 from the table was never checked on the DNA. TRBV12-1 is classified as a pseudogene. The CDR3 runs to 11 residues. CDR3 nucleotide sequence: TGTGCCAGCAGCTCAGGTGGGGAGCTGTTTTTT. It encodes CASSSGGELFF.

The chain is built from TRBV5-1 and TRBJ2-7; D gene uncertain. Trimming left V 4 bases short and J 6 bases short, with 11 bases between. Germline-derived CDR1 and CDR2 are SGHRS and YFSETQ. The CDR3 has 12 amino acids. The CDR3 reads CASSLGSGEQYF. The CDR3 coding sequence is TGCGCCAGCAGCCTCGGGTCGGGCGAGCAGTACTTC. Full variable domain (remainder filled in from reference TRBV5-1 and TRBJ2-7): KAGVTQTPRYLIKTRGQQVTLSCSPISGHRSVSWYQQTPGQGLQFLFEYFSETQRNKGNFPGRFSGRQFSNSRSEMNVSTLELGDSALYLCASSLGSGEQYFGPGTRLTVT.

This chain uses TRBV2 with TRBJ1-5; D may be TRBD1 (5 bases). V was trimmed by 3 bases and J by 2 bases, leaving 11 bases between them. CDR1 and CDR2 (germline): SNHLY, FYNNEI. The CDR3 contains 15 residues. The CDR3 region is CASSDPGQRNQPQHF. The DNA for the CDR3 is TGTGCCAGCAGTGATCCCGGACAACGCAATCAGCCCCAGCATTTT.

The chain is built from TRBV28 and TRBJ2-7; 9 nucleotides align to TRBD1. The junction had 16 bases not matched to a gene; V was cut back by 1 base and J by 3 bases. This CDR3 region has 19 residues. The V gene's germline CDR1 is MDHEN and CDR2 SYDVKM. The chain's CDR3 is CASSLSKRVTGTGYYEQYF. The CDR3 DNA reads as TGTGCCAGCAGTTTATCTAAGAGAGTGACCGGGACAGGGTACTACGAGCAGTACTTC. Together with reference TRBV28 and TRBJ2-7, the CDR3 gives the full variable domain: DVKVTQSSRYLVKRTGEKVFLECVQDMDHENMFWYRQDPGLGLRLIYFSYDVKMKEKGDIPEGYSVSREKKERFSLILESASTNQTSMYLCASSLSKRVTGTGYYEQYFGPGTRLTVT.